Listed below are T cell receptor beta chains from one sample, sequenced in a study of regulatory T cells in long-lasting Graves disease. TCRdb used MiXCR to reprocess the multiplex PCR reads, holding one entry per CDR3 protein. The data show around 500,000 distinct CDR3 sequences, with roughly a sixth seen just once and roughly 25% held by the top ten. The sample was also linked to a second study, of T cells in Graves' hyperthyroidism and ophthalmopathy.

Sequences were derived from peripheral blood mononuclear cells (PBMCs), sampled at new diagnosis, from a patient treated with antithyroid drugs. The receptors were gathered from a woman aged 40-60 years with Graves disease. CDR3s include the opening cysteine and the closing phenylalanine or tryptophan. The D gene is left open where the match is weak. Rows give clone size only sometimes, using once, few, many, or a class for an expanded clone.

j_call v_call d_call clone_size cdr3_nt cdr3_aa
TRBJ1-4 TRBV5-1 - many TGCGCCAGCTTGGAAGGTGAAAAACTGTTTTTT CASLEGEKLFF
TRBJ2-7 TRBV12-3/TRBV12-4 - - TGTGCCAGCAGCCAGAATGGCCGCTACGAGCAGTACTTC CASSQNGRYEQYF
TRBJ1-5 TRBV4-1 TRBD1 few TGCGCCAGCAGCCATCCCGACAGGGCGTATCAGCCCCAGCATTTT CASSHPDRAYQPQHF
TRBJ2-3 TRBV5-6 TRBD2 - TGTGCCAGCAGCCTGGAACTAGCGGGGTTCACAGATACGCAGTATTTT CASSLELAGFTDTQYF
TRBJ2-2 TRBV10-3 TRBD1 few TGTGCCATCAGTGGACAGGGATTGTCCGGGGAGCTGTTTTTT CAISGQGLSGELFF
TRBJ2-1 TRBV5-8 - many TGTGCCAGCAGCTACGACCTAAGACGTTACAATGAGCAGTTCTTC CASSYDLRRYNEQFF
TRBJ2-4 TRBV3-1 - few TGTGCCAGCAGCCGCGACGGGGTCGCCAAAAACATTCAGTATTTC CASSRDGVAKNIQYF
TRBJ1-1 TRBV5-1 - - TGCGCCAGCAGCTCACTACCCACTTATGAAGCTTTCTTT CASSSLPTYEAFF
TRBJ1-6 TRBV18 TRBD1 few TGTGCCAGCTCACTCACGGGACAGCCCAATTCACCCCTCCACTTT CASSLTGQPNSPLHF
TRBJ1-5 TRBV6-1 TRBD1 many TGTGCCAGCAGCCCGGACAGGTTGAATCAGCCCCAGCATTTT CASSPDRLNQPQHF
TRBJ2-1 TRBV3-1 TRBD2 many TGTGCCAGCAGCCCCAGCGGGGGAGCTAACAATGAGCAGTTCTTC CASSPSGGANNEQFF
TRBJ1-5 TRBV4-1 TRBD1 once TGCGCCAGCAGCCAAGATCGGAGAGGGGGCAAGAATCAGCCCCAGCATTTT CASSQDRRGGKNQPQHF
TRBJ1-5 TRBV12-5 TRBD1 - TGTGCTAGTGGTGGTGACAGGGCCCCCGATCAGCCCCAGCATTTT CASGGDRAPDQPQHF
TRBJ1-1 TRBV4-1 - - TGCGCCAGCAGCCTTACTTGGACGGCTAACACTGAAGCTTTCTTT CASSLTWTANTEAFF
TRBJ1-1 TRBV2 TRBD1 - TGTGCCAGCAGAGAAGGGACAGGCGGAACTGAAGCTTTCTTT CASREGTGGTEAFF
TRBJ1-1 TRBV4-1 - many TGTGCCAGCAGTAGGTCGAACACTGAAGCTTTCTTT CASSRSNTEAFF
TRBJ1-1 TRBV9 - - TGTGCCAGCAGCCGGGGGTCCCGGACGCCTGAAGCTTTCTTT CASSRGSRTPEAFF
TRBJ2-6 TRBV7-3 - - TGTGCCAGCAGCTTAACCGGGGGCGGGGTAACTGGGGCCAACGTCCTGACTTTC CASSLTGGGVTGANVLTF
TRBJ2-7 TRBV5-1 TRBD1 few TGCGCCAGCAGCTTGATCACGGGACAGGGGTCCTACGAGCAGTACTTC CASSLITGQGSYEQYF
TRBJ2-4 TRBV3-1 - few TGTGCCAGCAGCCAGACGGGGGCGGGAAACATTCAGTACTTC CASSQTGAGNIQYF
TRBJ2-7 TRBV4-1 TRBD2 few TGCGCCAGCAGCCACCGACTAGCGGAACCACACGAGCAGTACTTC CASSHRLAEPHEQYF
TRBJ2-6 TRBV5-1 - - TGCGCCAGCAGCCCAAAGGCCCTCTCTGGGGCCAACGTCCTGACTTTC CASSPKALSGANVLTF
TRBJ2-2 TRBV19 TRBD2 - TGTGCCAGTATCAGCGGGGGGGCGACCGGGGAGCTGTTTTTT CASISGGATGELFF
TRBJ1-5 TRBV2 - many TGTGCCAGCAGTCGGCTGGGGCCTCAGCCCCAGCATTTT CASSRLGPQPQHF
TRBJ2-3 TRBV7-9 TRBD1 many TGTGCCAGCACGCCGGGACAGGGGGCCTCAGATACGCAGTATTTT CASTPGQGASDTQYF
TRBJ2-7 TRBV10-2 TRBD1 - TGCGCCAGCAGTGCAGGGACAGGGGCCTACGAGCAGTACTTC CASSAGTGAYEQYF